The rows below give T cell receptor beta chains drawn from one sample of a study of identifying expanded T cells in peripheral blood. Produced via immunoSEQ multiplex PCR; TCRdb's table is partial and in-frame only. The top ten hold 6.5% to 9% of the sample, which has approximately 120,000 clones, 88% seen once. The sequenced material came from blood. The receptors come from a person between 18 and 69 years old in good health. The CDR3 runs from the conserved cysteine through the conserved F or W. D genes are given only for firm matches. Rows give clone size only sometimes, using once, few, many, or a class for an expanded clone.

J | D | size | length | V | CDR3 | DNA
TRBJ2-5 | TRBD2 | - | 14 | TRBV11-3 | CASSVGLAGETQYF | TGTGCCAGCAGCGTAGGACTAGCGGGAGAGACCCAGTACTTC
TRBJ1-4 | TRBD1 | - | 14 | TRBV10-3 | CAIGQGGTNEKLFF | TGTGCCATCGGACAGGGGGGAACTAATGAAAAACTGTTTTTT
TRBJ2-2 | - | - | 17 | TRBV7-9 | CASSLVYRQPNTGELFF | TGTGCCAGCAGCTTAGTGTATCGACAGCCGAACACCGGGGAGCTGTTTTTT
TRBJ2-7 | TRBD1 | - | 15 | TRBV25-1 | CASSELGDRDHEQYF | TGTGCCAGCAGTGAATTGGGGGACAGGGACCACGAGCAGTACTTC
TRBJ2-2 | - | few | 15 | TRBV5-1 | CASRPGTQGTGELFF | TGCGCCAGCAGGCCCGGGACCCAGGGGACCGGGGAGCTGTTTTTT
TRBJ1-1 | - | few | 12 | TRBV18 | CASSAIQGEAFF | TGTGCCAGCTCGGCCATCCAAGGTGAAGCTTTCTTT
TRBJ2-7 | - | - | 15 | TRBV5-1 | CASSLAQQGAYEQYF | TGCGCCAGCAGCTTGGCTCAACAGGGCGCCTACGAGCAGTACTTC
TRBJ1-2 | - | once | 10 | TRBV20-1 | CSGADYGYTF | TGCAGTGGGGCGGACTATGGCTACACCTTC
TRBJ2-3 | - | - | 16 | TRBV19 | CASSPRGKPSTDTQYF | TGTGCCAGTAGTCCTCGGGGGAAACCTAGCACAGATACGCAGTATTTT
TRBJ2-3 | TRBD2 | few | 14 | TRBV28 | CACTTSVSADTQYF | TGTGCCTGCACGACTAGCGTTTCCGCAGATACGCAGTATTTT
TRBJ1-4 | - | - | 13 | TRBV28 | CASTVGRGEKLFF | TGTGCCAGCACAGTCGGTCGAGGTGAAAAACTGTTTTTT
TRBJ2-1 | TRBD2 | once | 13 | TRBV11-3 | CASSHYSGNEQFF | TGTGCCAGCAGCCACTATAGCGGGAATGAGCAGTTCTTC
TRBJ1-2 | - | few | 13 | TRBV6-1 | CASSRDSNYGYTF | TGTGCCAGCAGTCGTGACTCCAACTATGGCTACACCTTC
TRBJ1-2 | - | - | 13 | TRBV29-1 | CSVAVQTLNGYTF | TGCAGCGTTGCTGTCCAGACCCTCAATGGCTACACCTTC
TRBJ1-5 | - | - | 11 | TRBV7-2 | CASSSGLTQHF | TGTGCCAGCAGCTCAGGGTTGACCCAGCATTTT
TRBJ2-5 | - | once | 15 | TRBV25-1 | CASTESGEYQETQYF | TGTGCCAGCACCGAATCTGGGGAGTACCAAGAGACCCAGTACTTC
TRBJ1-4 | - | - | 15 | TRBV11-2 | CASSPGPRAGEKLFF | TGTGCCAGCAGCCCAGGTCCCCGGGCAGGCGAAAAACTGTTTTTT